This TCR beta chain was sequenced for a study of blood T cell repertoires in COVID-19. At the level of the study: Acute and convalescent COVID-19 specimens originated in the United States, Italy and Spain. Sources were T cells, B-cell-depleted T cells, or PBMCs; the material itself was cDNA or gDNA.

How the authors handled the data: Estimation of nucleated cell counts relied on the amplification of reference gene primers. Profiling relied on immunoSEQ multiplex PCR, and the TCRdb table lists in-frame clones only, not all of them. That table supplies the V and J calls and clone size; D and trimming were determined from the DNA. The repertoire holds around 230,000 clones, roughly 83% seen once, with under 3% in the top ten. The V gene lost 0 bases and the J gene lost 6 bases, with 18 bases spanning the gap. Germline V gene lookup returns CDR1 MGHRA and CDR2 YSYEKL. The CDR3 has 16 residues. Sequencing was performed on peripheral blood. This chain links TRBV4-1 with TRBJ2-7; D is uncertain. The sequence was collected from a woman in her 70s with active or convalescent COVID-19. DNA of the CDR3: TGCGCCAGCAGCCAAGAGGAGTACCAGTACCCCGCCGAGCAGTACTTC. It translates to CASSQEEYQYPAEQYF.